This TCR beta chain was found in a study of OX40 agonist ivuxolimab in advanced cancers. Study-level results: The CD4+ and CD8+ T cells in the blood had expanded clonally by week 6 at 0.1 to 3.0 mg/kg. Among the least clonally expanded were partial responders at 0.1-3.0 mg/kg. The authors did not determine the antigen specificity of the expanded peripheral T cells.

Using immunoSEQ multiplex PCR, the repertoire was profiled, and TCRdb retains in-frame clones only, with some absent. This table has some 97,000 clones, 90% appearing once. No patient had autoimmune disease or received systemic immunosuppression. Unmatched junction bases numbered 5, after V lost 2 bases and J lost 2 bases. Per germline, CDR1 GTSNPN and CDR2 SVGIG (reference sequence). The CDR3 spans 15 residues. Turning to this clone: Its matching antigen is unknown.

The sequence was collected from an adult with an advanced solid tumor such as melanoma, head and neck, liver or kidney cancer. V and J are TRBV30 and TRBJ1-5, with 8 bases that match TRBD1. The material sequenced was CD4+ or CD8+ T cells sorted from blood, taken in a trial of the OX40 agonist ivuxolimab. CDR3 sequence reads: CAWSRTTGGNQPQHF. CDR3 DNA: TGTGCCTGGAGTCGCACGACAGGGGGCAATCAGCCCCAGCATTTT.